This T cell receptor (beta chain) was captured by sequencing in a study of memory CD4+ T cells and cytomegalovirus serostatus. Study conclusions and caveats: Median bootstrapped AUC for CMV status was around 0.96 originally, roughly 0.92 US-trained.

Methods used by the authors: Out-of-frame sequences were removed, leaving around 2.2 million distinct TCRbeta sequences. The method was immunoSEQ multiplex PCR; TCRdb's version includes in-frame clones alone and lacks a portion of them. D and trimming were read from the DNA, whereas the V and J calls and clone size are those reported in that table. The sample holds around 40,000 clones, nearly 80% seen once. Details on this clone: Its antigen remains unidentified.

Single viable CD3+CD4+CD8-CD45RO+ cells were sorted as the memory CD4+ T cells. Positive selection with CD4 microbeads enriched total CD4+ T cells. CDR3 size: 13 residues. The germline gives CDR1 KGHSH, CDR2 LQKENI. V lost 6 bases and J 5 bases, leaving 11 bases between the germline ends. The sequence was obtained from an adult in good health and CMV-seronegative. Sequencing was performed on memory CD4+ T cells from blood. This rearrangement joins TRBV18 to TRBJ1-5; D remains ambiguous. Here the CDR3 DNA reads TGTGCCAGCTCTCCAGATAGGGATCAGCCCCAGCATTTT. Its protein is CASSPDRDQPQHF.